A single sample is the source of the 21 T cell receptor beta chains below, sequenced in a study of tumor-infiltrating lymphocytes in primary liver carcinoma. Scientists recovered RNA and DNA together from roughly 20-30 mg of unsorted bulk tissue. Using a constant-region primer together with ProtoScript II reverse transcriptase, TCR beta cDNA was made from roughly 540 ng of total RNA. Three nested multiplex PCR rounds, a slightly modified ARM-PCR, produced the libraries for TCR beta. It was with TRBV1-TRBV30 forward primers and a C-beta reverse primer that the first two PCR rounds were run, at around 11 cycles each. TCRdb re-derived calls from the multiplex PCR reads in MiXCR, one entry per CDR3 protein. There are approximately 64,000 distinct CDR3 sequences in the sample; about 65% occur only once, and about 40% lies in the top ten. What was sequenced was liver tumor tissue from sampling region 4. As to subset: tumor region T4, right-lateral pole. These receptor sequences come from a middle-aged man with primary liver carcinoma and hepatitis B virus infection.

Worth noting for this clonotype: The germline gene is not matched at one end of the junction; a read error may be the cause. The chain is built from TRBV12-3 or TRBV12-4 and TRBJ2-1; D unresolved. The CDR3 totals 12 residues. The DNA for the CDR3 is TGTGCTAGCACTTTTCGCGGACATGAGCAGTTCTTC. Translation: CASTFRGHEQFF.

As to this clonotype: The final CDR3 position lacks the conserved phenylalanine or tryptophan, pointing to a likely read error. Because the CDR3's place on the DNA is in doubt, the DNA is left out and the CDR3 is given as listed by TCRdb. The genes are TRBV10-3 and TRBJ2-7. The CDR3 spans 12 amino acids, including both terminal residues. Germline CDR1 is ENHRY and CDR2 is SYGVKD. This CDR3 reads CAIRWGSGERYL.

This rearrangement joins TRBV6-6 to TRBJ1-2; D gene ambiguous. CDR1 is MNHNY and CDR2 is SVGAGI in the germline V gene (reference sequence). The CDR3 runs to 14 residues. For the CDR3, the DNA is TGTGTCTCCTACGCGGAGCCAGCTAACTATGGCTACACCTTC. It translates to CVSYAEPANYGYTF.

Of note for this clonotype: A read error may explain this, as a much larger clone is one base away. The chain is built from TRBV29-1 and TRBJ2-2, with a tentative D call TRBD1 (5 bases). This CDR3 comprises 14 residues. CDR1 is SQVTM, CDR2 ANQGSEA, per germline. This chain's CDR3 is CSIDAGTNTGELFF. CDR3 DNA sequence: TGCAGCATTGACGCAGGGACGAACACCGGGGAGCTGTTTTTT.

Of note for this clonotype: An end of the junction differs from the germline gene, which may be a read error. V gene TRBV6-1 combines with J gene TRBJ1-2, with unresolved D. The CDR3 spans 14 residues. Germline V gene lookup returns CDR1 MNHNS and CDR2 SASEGT. The CDR3 DNA reads TGTGTCAGCAGGCCACAGAACCAAAGCTATGGTTACACCTTC. Its protein is CVSRPQNQSYGYTF.

The chain recombines TRBV28 with TRBJ2-7; TRBD2 might be the D (6 bases). The CDR3 sequence is 13 residues long. Trimming removed 11 bases from V and 3 bases from J, with 17 bases in between. The germline V gene has CDR1 MDHEN and CDR2 SYDVKM. CDR3 nucleotides: TGTGCCGGCTATATATGGCGGGGCTACGAGCAGTACTTC. Translating gives CAGYIWRGYEQYF.

On this clonotype: This CDR3 fails to terminate in the conserved phenylalanine or tryptophan, so it likely reflects a read error. V gene TRBV6-6 combines with J gene TRBJ1-6; D is perhaps TRBD1 (6 bases). Germline V gives CDR1 MNHNY, CDR2 SVGAGI (reference sequence). This CDR3 spans 14 amino acids. In DNA form, the CDR3 reads TGTGTCAGCAGTGACCTACAGGGTCAATCACCCCTCCACTCT. This codes for CVSSDLQGQSPLHS.

As for this clonotype: A read error is possible here, since a much larger clone lies one base away. V and J are TRBV6-1 and TRBJ2-2, with D uncertain. Germline V gives CDR1 MNHNS, CDR2 SASEGT. V lost 5 bases and J lost 6, with 13 bases in between. This CDR3 is built from 14 residues. The DNA of the CDR3 is TGTGCCAGCAGTCCGACGGTGGTCTCCGGGGAGCTGTTTTTT. Translating gives CASSPTVVSGELFF.

CDR3 sequence (DNA): TGCGCCAGCAGCCAAGTATGGACAGCCCAAGAGACCCAGTACTTC. Protein product: CASSQVWTAQETQYF. V gene TRBV4-1 combines with J gene TRBJ2-5, with D tentatively TRBD1 (6 bases). Germline V gives CDR1 MGHRA, CDR2 YSYEKL. There are 15 residues in the CDR3. V lost 1 base and J 1 base, leaving 10 bases between the germline ends.

The chain combines TRBV11-2 with TRBJ2-1; no clear D gene. CDR1 SGHAT and CDR2 FQNNGV come from the germline V gene. Trimming took off 0 bases at V and 12 bases at J, with 21 bases between the two ends. The CDR3 has 16 amino acids. In DNA form, the CDR3 reads TGTGCCAGCAGCTTAGACCTCCTAGTGGGAATGAGTGGGCAGTTCTTC. Translating gives CASSLDLLVGMSGQFF.

This chain connects TRBV4-1 to TRBJ2-7; 10 bases line up with TRBD2. V shed 3 bases, J shed 0 bases, and the junction held 14 bases outside the gene matches. In germline, CDR1 is MGHRA, CDR2 YSYEKL. The CDR3 is 19 amino acids. The CDR3 bases are TGCGCCAGCAGCCACGGGATTAGCGGGAGGATCCCCCTCTCCTACGAGCAGTACTTC. Amino acids: CASSHGISGRIPLSYEQYF.

Notes on this clonotype: Germline and junction disagree at one end, which may indicate a read error. J is TRBJ2-3 and V is TRBV6-6; tentative D call: TRBD2 (6 bases). This CDR3 is built from 15 residues. The germline gives CDR1 MNHNY, CDR2 SVGAGI (reference sequence). In nucleotides, the CDR3 is TGTGCCAGCAGCCACGGGAGTTACGTCCCAGATACACAGTATTTT. Translation gives CASSHGSYVPDTQYF.

A word on this clonotype: A clone one base away is much larger, so this may be a read error. The rearrangement uses TRBV5-1 and TRBJ2-5; possibly TRBD2 for D (5 bases). The CDR3 contains 13 residues. Trimming cost V 3 bases and J 5 bases, with 11 bases left between them. Germline CDR1 reads SGHRS; CDR2 reads YFSETQ. CDR3 sequence (DNA): TGCGCCAGCAGCTGGGAGAGAACGGAGACCCAGTACTTC. This encodes CASSWERTETQYF.

Comments on this clonotype: At one of its ends the junction is not consistent with the germline gene, which may arise from a read error. The V call is TRBV11-2, the J call TRBJ2-6; TRBD2 might be the D (6 bases). The CDR3 runs 16 residues. Germline CDR1 and CDR2: SGHAT and FQNNGV. CDR3 residues: CASGLDLGTGANVLTF. CDR3 coding DNA: TGTGCCAGCGGCTTAGATCTCGGGACTGGGGCCAACGTCCTGACTTTT. The whole variable domain, filled in from reference TRBV11-2 and TRBJ2-6, reads EAGVAQSPRYKIIEKRQSVAFWCNPISGHATLYWYQQILGQGPKLLIQFQNNGVVDDSQLPKDRFSAERLKGVDSTLKIQPAKLEDSAVYLCASGLDLGTGANVLTFGAGSRLTVL.

A word on this clonotype: The conserved phenylalanine or tryptophan is not found at the CDR3 terminus, so this likely reflects a read error. The CDR3 is CASNQERSEAFL. The CDR3 nucleotides read TGCGCCAGCAACCAGGAACGGTCTGAAGCTTTCCTT. This sequence joins TRBV4-3 and TRBJ1-1; D gene ambiguous. Germline values: CDR1 LGHNA, CDR2 YSLEER. The germline V and J ends were trimmed by 7 bases and 6 bases, with 12 bases remaining between them. This CDR3 is 12 amino acids long.

A remark on this clonotype: Because it lacks the conserved phenylalanine or tryptophan at the end, this CDR3 is likely a read error. The J gene is TRBJ2-1, the V gene TRBV11-2; the D gene could be TRBD1 or TRBD2 (6 bases each). Germline V gene sequence: CDR1 SGHAT, CDR2 FQNNGV. The CDR3 is made up of 15 amino acids. CDR3 nucleotide sequence: TGTGCCAACAGCTCCGGGACGGGGGCTAAAGATGAGCAGTTCTTA. Protein product: CANSSGTGAKDEQFL.

This clonotype was picked up a small number of times. V usage is TRBV30 and J usage is TRBJ2-2; D call uncertain. The CDR3 is 12 amino acids. V was trimmed by 0 bases and J by 6 bases, leaving 5 bases between them. Germline values: CDR1 GTSNPN, CDR2 SVGIG (reference sequence). CDR3 residues: CAWSVNAGELFF. CDR3 coding DNA: TGTGCCTGGAGTGTAAACGCCGGGGAGCTGTTTTTT.

Comments on this clonotype: Given the absence of the conserved phenylalanine or tryptophan at the CDR3 end, a read error is likely. This rearrangement joins TRBV11-2 to TRBJ2-7; D uncertain. The CDR3 sequence is 14 residues long. CDR1 is SGHAT and CDR2 is FQNNGV in the germline V gene. DNA for the CDR3: TGTGCCAGCAACTTAACCGACGGAGCCTACGAGCAGTACTCC. It specifies CASNLTDGAYEQYS.

This clonotype turned up a few times. The chain is built from TRBV11-2 and TRBJ2-7; 11 bases fit TRBD2. Per the germline V gene, CDR1 is SGHAT and CDR2 is FQNNGV. CDR3 length equals 20 residues. V lost 3 bases to trimming and J lost 0 bases; unmatched junction nucleotides: 16. The CDR3 sequence is CASSLREGRTSGLSSYEQYF. CDR3 nucleotides: TGTGCCAGCAGCTTGAGGGAGGGGAGGACTAGCGGGCTCAGCTCCTACGAGCAGTACTTC.

Details on this clonotype: Relative to the germline gene, one junction end is altered; a read error may explain this. The V call is TRBV11-2, the J call TRBJ1-4; D not resolved. The CDR3 is made up of 16 amino acids. CDR1 SGHAT and CDR2 FQNNGV come from the germline V gene. CDR3 bases: TGTGCCAGCAGCAAGACTCCACGAGAAACAAATGAAGAACTGTTATTT. Amino acid sequence: CASSKTPRETNEELLF.

With regard to this clonotype: A junction boundary mismatches the germline segment, possibly from a read error. V gene TRBV11-1 combines with J gene TRBJ2-4; 13 nucleotides line up with TRBD2. Per the germline V gene, CDR1 is SGHAT and CDR2 is FQDESV (reference sequence). The CDR3 loop spans 17 amino acids. In DNA, the CDR3 is TGTGCCACCAACTTTCCCGGGACTAGCGGGACCAAAAACATTCAGTATTTC. Translated, it gives CATNFPGTSGTKNIQYF.